This T cell receptor (beta chain) was sequenced in a study of T cell responses to AZD1222 COVID-19 vaccine. This clone was found once. Its antigen is still unknown. With V trimmed by 2 bases and J by 5 bases, 4 bases remained unmatched. Per the germline V gene, CDR1 is ENHRY and CDR2 is SYGVKD. This CDR3 has 16 residues. TCRdb keeps only in-frame clones here, not all; method: immunoSEQ multiplex PCR. The sample consists of over 95,000 clones, more than 75% of them appearing once. Points from the study as a whole: Recipients of AZD1222 seropositive at baseline numbered only 5 or 6. Variant regions that are unmutated are reportedly the target of nearly half of spike-specific TCRs. Most donors were white British, females outnumbered males, and clonal diversity was possibly underestimated. Vaccine-associated CD4 TCRs spanned spike, dominant at 160-218 and 743-854.

This sequence was found in an adult in good health. The chain joins TRBV10-3 to TRBJ2-5; TRBD2 aligns across 14 bases. The starting material was peripheral blood, obtained on day 0 of AZD1222 vaccination. The CDR3 DNA reads TGTGCCATCAGTGAGGGACTAGCGGGAGGTTGGGAGACCCAGTACTTC. It specifies CAISEGLAGGWETQYF.